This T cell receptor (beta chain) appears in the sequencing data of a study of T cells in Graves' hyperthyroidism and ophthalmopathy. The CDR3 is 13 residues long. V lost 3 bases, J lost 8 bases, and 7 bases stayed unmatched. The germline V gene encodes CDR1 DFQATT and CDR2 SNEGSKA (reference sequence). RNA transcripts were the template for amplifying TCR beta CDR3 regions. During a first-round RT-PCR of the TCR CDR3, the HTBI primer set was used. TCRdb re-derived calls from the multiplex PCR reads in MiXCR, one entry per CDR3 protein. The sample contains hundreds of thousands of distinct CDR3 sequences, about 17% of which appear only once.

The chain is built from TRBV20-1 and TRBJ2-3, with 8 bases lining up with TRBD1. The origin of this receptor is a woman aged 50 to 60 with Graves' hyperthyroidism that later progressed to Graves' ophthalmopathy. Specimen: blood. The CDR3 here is CSASSDRAPTQYF. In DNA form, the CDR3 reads TGCAGTGCTAGTTCGGACAGGGCCCCTACGCAGTATTTT.